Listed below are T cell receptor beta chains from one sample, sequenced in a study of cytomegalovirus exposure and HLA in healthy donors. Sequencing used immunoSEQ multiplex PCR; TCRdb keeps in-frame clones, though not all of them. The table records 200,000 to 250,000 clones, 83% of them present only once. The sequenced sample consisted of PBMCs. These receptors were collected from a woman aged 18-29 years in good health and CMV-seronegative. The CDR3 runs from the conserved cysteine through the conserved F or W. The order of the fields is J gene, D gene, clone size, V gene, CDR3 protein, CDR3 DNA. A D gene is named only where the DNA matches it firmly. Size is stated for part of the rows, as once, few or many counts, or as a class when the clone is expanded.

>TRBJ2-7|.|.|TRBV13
CASSSRGGARSYEQYF
TGTGCCAGCAGCTCCCGAGGAGGGGCCCGTTCCTACGAGCAGTACTTC
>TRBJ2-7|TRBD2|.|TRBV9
CASSSTSGGSEQYF
TGTGCCAGCAGCAGCACTAGCGGGGGGTCTGAGCAGTACTTC
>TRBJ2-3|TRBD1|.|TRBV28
CASSRDSLTDTQYF
TGTGCCAGCAGTCGGGACAGTCTTACAGATACGCAGTATTTT
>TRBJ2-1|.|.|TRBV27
CASSFRGRDEQFF
TGTGCCAGCAGTTTTCGGGGCCGCGATGAGCAGTTCTTC
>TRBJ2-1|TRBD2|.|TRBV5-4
CASSRLAGGSYNEQFF
TGTGCCAGCAGCCGACTAGCGGGAGGATCTTACAATGAGCAGTTCTTC
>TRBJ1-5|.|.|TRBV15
CATSRARGTSNQPQHF
TGTGCCACCAGCAGAGCGAGGGGGACGAGCAATCAGCCCCAGCATTTT
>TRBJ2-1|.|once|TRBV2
CASRGGLAETPYNEQFF
TGTGCCAGCAGAGGGGGGTTAGCGGAGACCCCCTACAATGAGCAGTTCTTC
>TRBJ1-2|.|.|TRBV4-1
CASSPDGTYGYTF
TGCGCCAGCAGCCCCGACGGAACCTATGGCTACACCTTC
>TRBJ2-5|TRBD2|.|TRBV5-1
CASSLELAGSKETQYF
TGCGCCAGCAGCTTGGAACTAGCGGGGTCCAAAGAGACCCAGTACTTC
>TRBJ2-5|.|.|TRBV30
CAWSGVSKQTQYF
TGTGCCTGGAGTGGCGTATCAAAACAGACCCAGTACTTC
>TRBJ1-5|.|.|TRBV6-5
CASSPGLISNQPQHF
TGTGCCAGCAGCCCCGGACTGATTAGCAATCAGCCCCAGCATTTT
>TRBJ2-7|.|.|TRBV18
CASSPSQGINYEQYF
TGTGCCAGCTCACCGAGTCAGGGGATAAACTACGAGCAGTACTTC
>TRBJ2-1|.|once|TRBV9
CASSVGGGGVYTYNEQFF
TGTGCCAGCAGCGTAGGCGGCGGGGGCGTTTATACCTACAATGAGCAGTTCTTC
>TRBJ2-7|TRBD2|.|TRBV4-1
CASSPGLTYEQYF
TGCGCCAGCAGCCCGGGACTAACCTACGAGCAGTACTTC
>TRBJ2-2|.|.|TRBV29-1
CSVTRGTGELFF
TGCAGCGTCACTCGAGGGACCGGGGAGCTGTTTTTT
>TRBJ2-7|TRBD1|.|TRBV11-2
CASSLDRGLTYEQYF
TGTGCCAGCAGCTTAGACAGGGGGCTAACCTACGAGCAGTACTTC
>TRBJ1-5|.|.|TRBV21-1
CASRGGDQPQHF
TGTGCCAGCAGAGGGGGGGATCAGCCCCAGCATTTT
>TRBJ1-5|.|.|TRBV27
CASSPTPLGQFYSNQPQHF
TGTGCCAGCAGTCCCACCCCCCTCGGACAGTTCTATAGCAATCAGCCCCAGCATTTT
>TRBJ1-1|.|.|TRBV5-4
CASSLGGKVEAFF
TGTGCCAGCAGCTTGGGCGGGAAGGTGGAAGCTTTCTTT
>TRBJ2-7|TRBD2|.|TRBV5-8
CATNGLAGPSYEQYF
TGTGCCACCAACGGACTAGCGGGACCTTCCTACGAGCAGTACTTC
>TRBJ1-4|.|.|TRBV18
CASSPLETNEKLFF
TGTGCCAGCTCACCACTAGAAACTAATGAAAAACTGTTTTTT
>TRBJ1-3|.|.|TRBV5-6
CASSFQTFSGNTIYF
TGTGCCAGCAGCTTCCAGACTTTCTCTGGAAACACCATATATTTT
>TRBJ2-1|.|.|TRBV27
CASSLTGNEQFF
TGTGCCAGCAGTTTAACGGGAAATGAGCAGTTCTTC
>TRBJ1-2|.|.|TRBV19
CASSIWALGGSDYGYTF
TGTGCCAGTAGTATATGGGCTTTGGGAGGGTCGGACTATGGCTACACCTTC
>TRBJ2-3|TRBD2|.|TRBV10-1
CASSPGLAGTGIGTDTQYF
TGCGCCAGCAGTCCGGGACTAGCGGGAACGGGGATCGGAACAGATACGCAGTATTTT
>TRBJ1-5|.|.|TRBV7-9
CASSRGDQPQHF
TGTGCCAGCAGCCGGGGGGATCAGCCCCAGCATTTT
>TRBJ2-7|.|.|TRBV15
CATSSLGVGTVVEQYF
TGTGCCACCAGCAGTCTGGGGGTGGGGACCGTGGTCGAGCAGTACTTC
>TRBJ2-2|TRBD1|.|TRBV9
CASSLDRVVNTGELFF
TGTGCCAGCAGCCTCGACAGGGTAGTGAACACCGGGGAGCTGTTTTTT
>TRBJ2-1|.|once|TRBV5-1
CASREGGKTYNEQFF
TGCGCCAGCAGGGAGGGGGGGAAAACCTACAATGAGCAGTTCTTC
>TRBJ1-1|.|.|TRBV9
CASSVGDMNTEAFF
TGTGCCAGCAGCGTAGGGGACATGAACACTGAAGCTTTCTTT
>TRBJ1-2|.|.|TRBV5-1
CASSLVGFGDGYTF
TGCGCCAGCAGCTTGGTCGGCTTTGGGGATGGCTACACCTTC
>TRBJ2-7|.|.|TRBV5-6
CASSQGGQADEQYF
TGTGCCAGCTCCCAGGGGGGCCAGGCCGACGAGCAGTACTTC
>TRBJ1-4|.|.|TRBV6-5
CASSPRDASEKLFF
TGTGCCAGCAGTCCCCGGGACGCGAGTGAAAAACTGTTTTTT
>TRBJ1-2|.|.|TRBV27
CASSLKQGSYGYTF
TGTGCCAGCAGTTTAAAACAGGGAAGCTATGGCTACACCTTC
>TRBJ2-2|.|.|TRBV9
CASSVGVNTGELFF
TGTGCCAGCAGCGTAGGTGTTAACACCGGGGAGCTGTTTTTT
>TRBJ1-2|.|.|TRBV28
CASSHSHRYTF
TGTGCCAGCAGCCACTCCCACCGCTACACCTTC
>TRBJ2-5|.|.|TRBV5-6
CASSLTGGETQYF
TGTGCCAGCAGTTTGACAGGAGGAGAGACCCAGTACTTC
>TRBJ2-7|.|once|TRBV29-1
CSAGDSRRGNRYEQYF
TGCAGCGCGGGGGACAGTCGACGAGGAAATAGGTACGAGCAGTACTTC
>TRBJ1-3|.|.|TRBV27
CASSSGQGNTIYF
TGTGCCAGCAGTTCTGGACAGGGAAACACCATATATTTT
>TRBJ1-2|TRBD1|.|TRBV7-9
CASSLYRGDYGYTF
TGTGCCAGCAGCTTATACAGGGGAGACTATGGCTACACCTTC
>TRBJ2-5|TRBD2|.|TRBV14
CASSQVGTSGQETQYF
TGTGCCAGCAGCCAGGTGGGGACTAGCGGTCAAGAGACCCAGTACTTC
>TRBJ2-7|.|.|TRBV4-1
CASSQVTGTLPYEQYF
TGCGCCAGCAGCCAAGTTACCGGGACACTGCCGTACGAGCAGTACTTC
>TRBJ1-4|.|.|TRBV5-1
CASSFVGENEKLFF
TGCGCCAGCAGCTTTGTAGGGGAGAACGAAAAACTGTTTTTT
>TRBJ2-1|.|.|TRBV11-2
CASSLGRYNEQFF
TGTGCCAGCAGCTTAGGCCGGTACAATGAGCAGTTCTTC
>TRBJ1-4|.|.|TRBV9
CASSVGPNEKLFF
TGTGCCAGCAGCGTAGGCCCAAATGAAAAACTGTTTTTT
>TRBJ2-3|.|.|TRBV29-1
CSVEGFRETSTDTQYF
TGCAGCGTTGAAGGCTTTCGGGAAACTAGCACAGATACGCAGTATTTT
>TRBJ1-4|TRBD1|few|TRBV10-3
CAIRPGQGVPNEKLFF
TGTGCCATCAGGCCGGGACAGGGAGTCCCTAATGAAAAACTGTTTTTT
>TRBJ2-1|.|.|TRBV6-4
CASSDRPYNEQFF
TGTGCCAGCAGCGATAGACCCTACAATGAGCAGTTCTTC
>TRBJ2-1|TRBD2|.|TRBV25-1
CASSGRGNYNEQFF
TGTGCCAGCAGTGGGCGGGGGAACTACAATGAGCAGTTCTTC
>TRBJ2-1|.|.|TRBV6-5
CASTRGLSSYNEQFF
TGTGCCAGCACCCGGGGGTTGAGCTCCTACAATGAGCAGTTCTTC
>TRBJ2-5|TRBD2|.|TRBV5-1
CASSLDSGSPRETQYF
TGCGCCAGCAGCTTGGATAGCGGGAGCCCCCGGGAGACCCAGTACTTC
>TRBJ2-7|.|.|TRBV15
CATSRELGRAYEQYF
TGTGCCACCAGCAGAGAATTGGGCAGGGCCTACGAGCAGTACTTC
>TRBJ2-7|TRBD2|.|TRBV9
CASSTGTSIVHEQYF
TGTGCCAGCAGCACCGGGACTAGTATCGTCCACGAGCAGTACTTC
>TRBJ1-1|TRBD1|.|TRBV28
CASRPSTGRNTEAFF
TGTGCCAGCAGGCCCTCGACAGGGCGGAACACTGAAGCTTTCTTT